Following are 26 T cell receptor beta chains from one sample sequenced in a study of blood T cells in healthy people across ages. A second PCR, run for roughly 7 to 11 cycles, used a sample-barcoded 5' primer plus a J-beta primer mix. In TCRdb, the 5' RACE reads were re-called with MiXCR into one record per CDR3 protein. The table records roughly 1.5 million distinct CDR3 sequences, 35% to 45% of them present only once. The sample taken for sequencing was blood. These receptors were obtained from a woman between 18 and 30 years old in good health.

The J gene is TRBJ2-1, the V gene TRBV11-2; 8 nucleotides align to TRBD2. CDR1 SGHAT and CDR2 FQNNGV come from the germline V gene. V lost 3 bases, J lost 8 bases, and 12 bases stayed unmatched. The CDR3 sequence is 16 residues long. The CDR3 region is CASSFGTSNRWDEQFF. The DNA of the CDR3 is TGTGCCAGCAGCTTCGGGACTAGTAATAGGTGGGATGAGCAGTTCTTC.

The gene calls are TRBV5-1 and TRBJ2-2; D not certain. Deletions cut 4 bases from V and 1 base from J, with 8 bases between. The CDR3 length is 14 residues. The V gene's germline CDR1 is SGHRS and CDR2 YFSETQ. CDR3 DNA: TGCGCCAGCAGCGCCCGACAGAACACCGGGGAGCTGTTTTTT. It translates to CASSARQNTGELFF.

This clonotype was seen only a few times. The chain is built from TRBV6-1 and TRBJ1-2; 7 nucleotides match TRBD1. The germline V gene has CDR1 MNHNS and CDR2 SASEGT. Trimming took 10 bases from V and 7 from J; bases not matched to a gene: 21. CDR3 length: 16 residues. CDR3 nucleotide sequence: TGTGCCACTCGACAGGGCCGGTCTTGGGTGGAGTTTGGCTACACCTTC. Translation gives CATRQGRSWVEFGYTF.

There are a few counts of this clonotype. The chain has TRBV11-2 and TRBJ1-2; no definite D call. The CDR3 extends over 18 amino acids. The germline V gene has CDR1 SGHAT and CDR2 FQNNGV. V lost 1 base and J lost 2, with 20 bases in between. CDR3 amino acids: CASSLVVPGLGRNYGYTF. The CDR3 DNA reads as TGTGCCAGCAGCTTAGTAGTACCCGGCCTTGGACGGAACTATGGCTACACCTTC.

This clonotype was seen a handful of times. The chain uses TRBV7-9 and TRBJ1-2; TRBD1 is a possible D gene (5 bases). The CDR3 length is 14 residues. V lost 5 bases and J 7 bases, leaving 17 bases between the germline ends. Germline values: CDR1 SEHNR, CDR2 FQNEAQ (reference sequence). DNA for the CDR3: TGTGCCAGCAGCGTCCCCGGGACCCCCCTTGGCTACACCTTC. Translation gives CASSVPGTPLGYTF.

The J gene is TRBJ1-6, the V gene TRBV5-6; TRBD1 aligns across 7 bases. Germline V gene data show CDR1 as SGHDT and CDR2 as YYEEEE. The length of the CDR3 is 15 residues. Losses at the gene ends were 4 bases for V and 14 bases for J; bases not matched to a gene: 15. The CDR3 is CASSPGGTALYALHF. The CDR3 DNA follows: TGTGCCAGCAGCCCGGGCGGGACAGCCCTCTACGCCCTCCACTTT.

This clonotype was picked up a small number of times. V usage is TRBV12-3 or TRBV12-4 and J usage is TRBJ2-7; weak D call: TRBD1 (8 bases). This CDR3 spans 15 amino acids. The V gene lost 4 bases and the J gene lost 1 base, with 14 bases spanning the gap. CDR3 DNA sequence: TGTGCCAGCAGTTCTACAGGGGGGGATTCCTACGAGCAGTACTTC. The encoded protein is CASSSTGGDSYEQYF.

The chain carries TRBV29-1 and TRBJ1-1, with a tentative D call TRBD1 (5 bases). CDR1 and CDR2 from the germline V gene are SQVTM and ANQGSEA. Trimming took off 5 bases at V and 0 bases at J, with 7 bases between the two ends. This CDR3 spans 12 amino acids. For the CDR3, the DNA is TGCAGCGTTATACAGGTGAACACTGAAGCTTTCTTT. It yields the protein CSVIQVNTEAFF. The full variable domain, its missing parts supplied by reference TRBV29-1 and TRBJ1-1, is SAVISQKPSRDICQRGTSLTIQCQVDSQVTMMFWYRQQPGQSLTLIATANQGSEATYESGFVIDKFPISRPNLTFSTLTVSNMSPEDSSIYLCSVIQVNTEAFFGQGTRLTVV.

CDR3 residues: CASSFTTLSYEQYF. The CDR3 nucleotides read TGTGCCAGCAGCTTCACCACTCTCTCCTACGAGCAGTACTTC. This sequence joins TRBV7-8 and TRBJ2-7, with D unclear. This CDR3 has 14 amino acids. V was pared by 3 bases and J by 0 bases, with 9 bases between. From germline, CDR1 is SGHVS and CDR2 FQNEAQ.

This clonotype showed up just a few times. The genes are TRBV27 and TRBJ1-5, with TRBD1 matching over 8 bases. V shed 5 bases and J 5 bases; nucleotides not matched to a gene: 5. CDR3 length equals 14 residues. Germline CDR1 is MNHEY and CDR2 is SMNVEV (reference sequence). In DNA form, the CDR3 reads TGTGCCAGCAGTAAAAGGACAGGGCATCAGCCCCAGCATTTT. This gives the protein CASSKRTGHQPQHF.

CDR3 nucleotide sequence: TGCAGCGGAATCACAGGGGTCGAGACCCAGTTCTTC. It is translated as CSGITGVETQFF. The chain joins TRBV29-1 to TRBJ2-1; 7 bases align to TRBD1. V lost 7 bases and J lost 13; bases outside the gene matches: 13. The length of the CDR3 is 12 residues. Germline values: CDR1 SQVTM, CDR2 ANQGSEA.

CDR3 amino acids: CASRSGRNSPLHF. The CDR3 DNA follows: TGTGCCAGCAGATCCGGGAGAAATTCACCCCTCCACTTT. This rearrangement joins TRBV11-2 to TRBJ1-6; unclear D gene. Germline lookup yields CDR1 SGHAT and CDR2 FQNNGV. CDR3 length equals 13 residues. V shed 6 bases and J shed 7 bases, with 10 bases lying between them.

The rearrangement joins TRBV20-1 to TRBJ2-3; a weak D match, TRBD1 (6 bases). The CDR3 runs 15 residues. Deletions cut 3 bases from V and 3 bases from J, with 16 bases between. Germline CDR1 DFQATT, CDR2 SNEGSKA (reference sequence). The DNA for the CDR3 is TGCAGTGCTAGTGCTGGGGGCCCGAGGACAGATACGCAGTATTTT. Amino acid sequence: CSASAGGPRTDTQYF.

In DNA form, the CDR3 reads TGCGCCAGCAGTGAGTCGAGGGAGACGTTCGAGCAGTTCTTC. Protein product: CASSESRETFEQFF. The chain carries TRBV10-1 and TRBJ2-1; possibly TRBD2 for D (5 bases). The V and J ends lost 0 bases and 10 bases respectively, with 13 bases between them. CDR1 is WNHNN, CDR2 SYGVQD, per germline (reference sequence). The CDR3 is 14 residues long.

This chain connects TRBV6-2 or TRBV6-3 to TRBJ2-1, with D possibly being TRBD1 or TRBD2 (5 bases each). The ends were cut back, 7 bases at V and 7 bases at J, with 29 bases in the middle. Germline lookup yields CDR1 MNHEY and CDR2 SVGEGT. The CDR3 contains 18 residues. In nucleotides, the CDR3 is TGTGCCAGCACCCCATACCCCCAGCCGGGACGGAGAATTAATGAGCAGTTCTTC. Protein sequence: CASTPYPQPGRRINEQFF.

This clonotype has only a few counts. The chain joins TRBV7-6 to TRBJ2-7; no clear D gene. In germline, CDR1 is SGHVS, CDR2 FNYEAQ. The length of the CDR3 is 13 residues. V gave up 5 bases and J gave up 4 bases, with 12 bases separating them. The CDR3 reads CASSQEVQYEQYF. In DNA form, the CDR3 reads TGTGCCAGCAGCCAAGAGGTACAGTACGAGCAGTACTTC.

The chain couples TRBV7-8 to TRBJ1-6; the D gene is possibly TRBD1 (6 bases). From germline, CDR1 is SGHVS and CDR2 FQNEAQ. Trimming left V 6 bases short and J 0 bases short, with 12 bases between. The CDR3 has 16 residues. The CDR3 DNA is TGTGCCAGCAGACGAGGACAGAGCTCCTATAATTCACCCCTCCACTTT. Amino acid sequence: CASRRGQSSYNSPLHF. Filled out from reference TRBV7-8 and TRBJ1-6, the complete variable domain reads GAGVSQSPRYKVAKRGQDVALRCDPISGHVSLFWYQQALGQGPEFLTYFQNEAQLDKSGLPSDRFFAERPEGSVSTLKIQRTQQEDSAVYLCASRRGQSSYNSPLHFGNGTRLTVT.

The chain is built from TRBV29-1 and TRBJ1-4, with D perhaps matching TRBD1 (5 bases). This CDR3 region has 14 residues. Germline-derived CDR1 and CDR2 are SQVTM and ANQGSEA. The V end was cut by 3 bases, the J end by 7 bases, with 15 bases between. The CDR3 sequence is CSVEGGENGEKLFF. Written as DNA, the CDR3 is TGCAGCGTTGAGGGAGGGGAGAACGGTGAAAAACTGTTTTTT.

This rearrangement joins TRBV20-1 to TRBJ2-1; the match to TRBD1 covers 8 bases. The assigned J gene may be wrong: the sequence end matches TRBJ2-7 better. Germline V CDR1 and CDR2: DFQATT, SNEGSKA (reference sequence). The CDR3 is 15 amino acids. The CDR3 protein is CSAVGGTGVYNEQYF. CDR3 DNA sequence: TGCAGTGCGGTAGGCGGGACAGGCGTATACAATGAGCAGTACTTC.

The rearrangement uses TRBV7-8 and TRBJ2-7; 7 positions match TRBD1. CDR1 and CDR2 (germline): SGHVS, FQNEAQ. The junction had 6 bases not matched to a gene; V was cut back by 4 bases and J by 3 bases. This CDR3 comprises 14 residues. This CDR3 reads CASSWSGQSYEQYF. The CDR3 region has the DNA TGTGCCAGCAGCTGGTCGGGACAGAGCTACGAGCAGTACTTC.

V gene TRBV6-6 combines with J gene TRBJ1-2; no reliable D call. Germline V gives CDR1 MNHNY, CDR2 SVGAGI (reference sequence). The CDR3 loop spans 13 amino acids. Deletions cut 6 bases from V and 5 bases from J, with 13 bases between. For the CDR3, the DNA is TGTGCCAGCAGGAGAACAGACCCATATGGCTACACCTTC. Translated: CASRRTDPYGYTF.

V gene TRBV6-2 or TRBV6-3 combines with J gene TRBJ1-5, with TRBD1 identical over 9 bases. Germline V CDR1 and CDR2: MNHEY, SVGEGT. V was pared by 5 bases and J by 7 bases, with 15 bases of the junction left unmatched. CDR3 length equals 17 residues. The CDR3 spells CASSIHPRDRVSQPQHF. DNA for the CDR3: TGTGCCAGCAGTATTCATCCCCGGGACAGGGTATCCCAGCCCCAGCATTTT.

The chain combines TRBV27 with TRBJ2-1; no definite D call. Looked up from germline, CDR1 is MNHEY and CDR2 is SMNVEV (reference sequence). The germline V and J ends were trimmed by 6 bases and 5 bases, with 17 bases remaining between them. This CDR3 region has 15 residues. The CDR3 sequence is CASRVRQNPDNEQFF. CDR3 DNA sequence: TGTGCCAGCAGGGTTAGACAAAACCCCGACAATGAGCAGTTCTTC.

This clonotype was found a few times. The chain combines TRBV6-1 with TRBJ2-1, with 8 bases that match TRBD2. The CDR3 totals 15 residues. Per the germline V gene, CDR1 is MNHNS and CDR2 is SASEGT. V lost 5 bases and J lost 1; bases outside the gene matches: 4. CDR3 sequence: CASSTGLESYNEQFF. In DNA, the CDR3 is TGTGCCAGCAGTACGGGACTAGAGTCCTACAATGAGCAGTTCTTC.

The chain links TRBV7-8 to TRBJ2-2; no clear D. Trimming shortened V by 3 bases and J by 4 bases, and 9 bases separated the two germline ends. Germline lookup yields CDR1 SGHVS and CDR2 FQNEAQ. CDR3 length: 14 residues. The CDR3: CASSFQVTTGELFF. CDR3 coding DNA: TGTGCCAGCAGCTTCCAGGTTACCACCGGGGAGCTGTTTTTT.

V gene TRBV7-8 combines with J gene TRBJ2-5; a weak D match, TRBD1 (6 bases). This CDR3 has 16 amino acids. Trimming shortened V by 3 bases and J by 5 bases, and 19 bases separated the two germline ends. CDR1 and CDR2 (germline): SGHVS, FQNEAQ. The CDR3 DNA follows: TGTGCCAGCAGCTTCGTGTTGCAGGGGTTGCAGGAGACCCAGTACTTC. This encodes CASSFVLQGLQETQYF.